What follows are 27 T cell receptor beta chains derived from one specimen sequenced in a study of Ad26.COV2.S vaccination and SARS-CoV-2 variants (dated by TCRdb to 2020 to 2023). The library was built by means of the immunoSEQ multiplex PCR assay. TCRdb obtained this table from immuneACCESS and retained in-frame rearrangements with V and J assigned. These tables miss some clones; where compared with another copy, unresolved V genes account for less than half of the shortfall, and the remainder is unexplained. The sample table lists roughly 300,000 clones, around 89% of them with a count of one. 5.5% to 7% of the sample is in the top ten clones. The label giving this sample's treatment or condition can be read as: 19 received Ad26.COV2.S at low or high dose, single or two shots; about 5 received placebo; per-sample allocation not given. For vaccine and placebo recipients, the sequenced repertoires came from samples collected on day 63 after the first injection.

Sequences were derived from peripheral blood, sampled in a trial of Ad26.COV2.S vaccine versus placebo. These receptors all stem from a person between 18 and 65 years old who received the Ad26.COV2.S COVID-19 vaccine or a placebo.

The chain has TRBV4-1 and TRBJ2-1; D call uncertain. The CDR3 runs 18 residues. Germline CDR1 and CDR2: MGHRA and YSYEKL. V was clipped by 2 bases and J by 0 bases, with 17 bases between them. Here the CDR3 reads CASSQNHSDISSYNEQFF. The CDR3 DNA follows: TGCGCCAGCAGCCAAAATCATTCCGACATATCCTCCTACAATGAGCAGTTCTTC.

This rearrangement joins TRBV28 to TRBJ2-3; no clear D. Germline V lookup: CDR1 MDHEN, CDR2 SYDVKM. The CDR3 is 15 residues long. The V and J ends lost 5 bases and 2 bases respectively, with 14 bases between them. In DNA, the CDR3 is TGTGCCAGCAGTGCGTCGGACGGACCCACAGATACGCAGTATTTT. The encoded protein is CASSASDGPTDTQYF.

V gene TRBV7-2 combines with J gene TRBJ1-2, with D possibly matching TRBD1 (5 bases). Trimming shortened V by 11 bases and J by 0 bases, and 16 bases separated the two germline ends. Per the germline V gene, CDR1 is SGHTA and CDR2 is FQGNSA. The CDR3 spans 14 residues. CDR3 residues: CACQGGNTNYGYTF. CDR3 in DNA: TGTGCCTGCCAGGGCGGTAATACTAACTATGGCTACACCTTC.

The DNA of the CDR3 is TGTGCCATCAGTGAGTACAGGACAGCATATCGGGGCTACACCTTC. Amino acid sequence: CAISEYRTAYRGYTF. The chain links TRBV10-3 to TRBJ1-2, with a possible D match to TRBD1 (6 bases). CDR1 is ENHRY and CDR2 is SYGVKD in the germline V gene. With 1 base removed from V and 8 bases from J, the gap between germline ends came to 17 bases. The CDR3 runs to 15 residues.

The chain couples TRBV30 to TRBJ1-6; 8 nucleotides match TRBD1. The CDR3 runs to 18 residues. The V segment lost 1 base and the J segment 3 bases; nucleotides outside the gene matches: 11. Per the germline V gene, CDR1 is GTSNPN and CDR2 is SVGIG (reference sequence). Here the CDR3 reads CAWSGKGQGGIYNSPLHF. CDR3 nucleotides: TGTGCCTGGAGTGGTAAAGGACAGGGAGGGATCTATAATTCACCCCTCCACTTT.

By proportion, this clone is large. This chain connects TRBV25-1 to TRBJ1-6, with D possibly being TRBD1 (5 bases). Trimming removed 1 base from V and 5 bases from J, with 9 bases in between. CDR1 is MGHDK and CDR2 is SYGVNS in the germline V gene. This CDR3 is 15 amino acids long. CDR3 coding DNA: TGTGCCAGCAGTGAATTAAGGGGAGATAATTCACCCCTCCACTTT. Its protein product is CASSELRGDNSPLHF.

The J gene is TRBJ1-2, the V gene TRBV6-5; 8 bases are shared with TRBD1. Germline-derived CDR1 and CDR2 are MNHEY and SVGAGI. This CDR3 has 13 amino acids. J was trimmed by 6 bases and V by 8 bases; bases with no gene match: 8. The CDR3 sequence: CASRETGEDGYTF. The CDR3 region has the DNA TGTGCCAGCCGCGAGACAGGGGAAGATGGCTACACCTTC.

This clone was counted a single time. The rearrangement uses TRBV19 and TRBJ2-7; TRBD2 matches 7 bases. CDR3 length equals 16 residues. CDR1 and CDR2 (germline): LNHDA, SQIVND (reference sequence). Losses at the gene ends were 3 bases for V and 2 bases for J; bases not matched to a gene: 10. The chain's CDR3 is CASSIPGGNHPYEQYF. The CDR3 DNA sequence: TGTGCCAGTAGTATCCCCGGGGGGAACCACCCCTACGAGCAGTACTTC.

CDR3 in DNA: TGCGCCAGCAGCCCGACGGGACAGAGAAACACTGAAGCTTTCTTT. This gives the protein CASSPTGQRNTEAFF. The chain joins TRBV4-1 to TRBJ1-1; 7 bases align to TRBD1. The CDR3 contains 15 residues. The V segment lost 4 bases and the J segment 2 bases; nucleotides outside the gene matches: 7. Germline loops: CDR1 MGHRA, CDR2 YSYEKL.

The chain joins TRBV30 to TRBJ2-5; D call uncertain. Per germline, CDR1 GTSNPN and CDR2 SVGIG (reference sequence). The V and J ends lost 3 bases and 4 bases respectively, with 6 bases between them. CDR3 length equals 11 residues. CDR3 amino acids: CAWSSSETQYF. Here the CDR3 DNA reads TGTGCCTGGAGCTCCTCAGAGACCCAGTACTTC.

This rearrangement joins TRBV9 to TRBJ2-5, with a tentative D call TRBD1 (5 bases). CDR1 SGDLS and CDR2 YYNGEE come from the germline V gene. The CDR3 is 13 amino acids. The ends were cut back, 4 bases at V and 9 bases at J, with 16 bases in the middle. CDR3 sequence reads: CASSPEWGWAQYF. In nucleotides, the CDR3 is TGTGCCAGCAGCCCAGAGTGGGGCTGGGCCCAGTACTTC.

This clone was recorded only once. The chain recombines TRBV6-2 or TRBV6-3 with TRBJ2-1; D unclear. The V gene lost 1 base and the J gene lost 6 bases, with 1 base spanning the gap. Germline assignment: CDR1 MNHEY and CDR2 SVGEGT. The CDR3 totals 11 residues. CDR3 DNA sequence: TGTGCCAGCAGTTACTTCAATGAGCAGTTCTTC. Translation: CASSYFNEQFF.

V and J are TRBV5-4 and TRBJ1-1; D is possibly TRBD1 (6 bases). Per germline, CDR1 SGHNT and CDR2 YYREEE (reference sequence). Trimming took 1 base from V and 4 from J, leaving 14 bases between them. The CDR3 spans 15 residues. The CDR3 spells CASSLFLGAFTEAFF. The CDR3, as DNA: TGTGCCAGCAGCTTGTTTCTGGGGGCCTTCACTGAAGCTTTCTTT.

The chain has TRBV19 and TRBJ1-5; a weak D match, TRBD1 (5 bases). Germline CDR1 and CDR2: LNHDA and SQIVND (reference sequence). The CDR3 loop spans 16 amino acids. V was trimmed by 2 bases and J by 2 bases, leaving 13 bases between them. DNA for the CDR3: TGTGCCAGTAGTATATCTCCAGGGTTGGGCAATCAGCCCCAGCATTTT. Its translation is CASSISPGLGNQPQHF. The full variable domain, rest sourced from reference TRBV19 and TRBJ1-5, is DGGITQSPKYLFRKEGQNVTLSCEQNLNHDAMYWYRQDPGQGLRLIYYSQIVNDFQKGDIAEGYSVSREKKESFPLTVTSAQKNPTAFYLCASSISPGLGNQPQHFGDGTRLSIL.

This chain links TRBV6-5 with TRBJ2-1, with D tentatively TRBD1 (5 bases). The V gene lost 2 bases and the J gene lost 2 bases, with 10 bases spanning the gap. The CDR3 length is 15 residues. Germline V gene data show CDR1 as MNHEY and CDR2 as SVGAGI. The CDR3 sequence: CASSYQGSPYNEQFF. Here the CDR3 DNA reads TGTGCCAGCAGTTACCAGGGATCTCCCTACAATGAGCAGTTCTTC.

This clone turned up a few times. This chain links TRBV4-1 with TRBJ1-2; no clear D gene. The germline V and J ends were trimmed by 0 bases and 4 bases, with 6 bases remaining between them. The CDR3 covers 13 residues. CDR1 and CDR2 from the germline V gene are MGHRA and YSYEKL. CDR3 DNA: TGCGCCAGCAGCCAAGAGGACGGCTATGGCTACACCTTC. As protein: CASSQEDGYGYTF.

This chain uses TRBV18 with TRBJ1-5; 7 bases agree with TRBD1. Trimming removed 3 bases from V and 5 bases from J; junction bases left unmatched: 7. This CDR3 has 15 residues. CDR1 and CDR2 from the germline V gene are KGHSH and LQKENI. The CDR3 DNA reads TGTGCCAGCTCACCTCGGACAGGCGATTATCAGCCCCAGCATTTT. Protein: CASSPRTGDYQPQHF.

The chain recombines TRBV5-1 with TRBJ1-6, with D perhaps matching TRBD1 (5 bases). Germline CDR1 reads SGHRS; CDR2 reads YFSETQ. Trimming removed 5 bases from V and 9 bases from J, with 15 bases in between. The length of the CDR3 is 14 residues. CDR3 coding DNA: TGCGCCAGCAGTCCGGGGACTAACATTTCACCCCTCCACTTT. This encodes CASSPGTNISPLHF.

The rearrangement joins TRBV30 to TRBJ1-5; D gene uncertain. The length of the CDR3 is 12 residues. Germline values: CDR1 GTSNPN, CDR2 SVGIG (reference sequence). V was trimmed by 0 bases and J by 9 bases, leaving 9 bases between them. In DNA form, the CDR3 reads TGTGCCTGGAGTGTTCAGGATGGGCCCCAGCATTTT. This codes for CAWSVQDGPQHF. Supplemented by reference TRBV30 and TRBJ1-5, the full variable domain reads SQTIHQWPATLVQPVGSPLSLECTVEGTSNPNLYWYRQAAGRGLQLLFYSVGIGQISSEVPQNLSASRPQDRQFILSSKKLLLSDSGFYLCAWSVQDGPQHFGDGTRLSIL.

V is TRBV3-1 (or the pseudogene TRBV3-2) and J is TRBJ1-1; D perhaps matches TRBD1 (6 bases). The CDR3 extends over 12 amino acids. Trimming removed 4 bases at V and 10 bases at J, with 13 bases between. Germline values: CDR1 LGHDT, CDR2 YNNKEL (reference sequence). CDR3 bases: TGTGCCAGCAGCCCAGGTGGAGGGGGAGCTTTCTTT. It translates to CASSPGGGGAFF.

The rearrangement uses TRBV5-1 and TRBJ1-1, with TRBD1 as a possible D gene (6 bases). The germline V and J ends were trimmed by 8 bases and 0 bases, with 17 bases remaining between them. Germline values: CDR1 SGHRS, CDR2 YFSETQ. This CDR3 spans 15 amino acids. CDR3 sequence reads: CASREAGAMNTEAFF. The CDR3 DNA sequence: TGCGCCAGTAGGGAGGCAGGGGCGATGAACACTGAAGCTTTCTTT.

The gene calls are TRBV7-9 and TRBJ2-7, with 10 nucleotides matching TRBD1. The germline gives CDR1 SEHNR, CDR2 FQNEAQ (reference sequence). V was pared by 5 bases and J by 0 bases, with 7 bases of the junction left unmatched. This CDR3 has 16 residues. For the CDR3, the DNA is TGTGCCAGCAGCCCGGGCCGGACAGGGGGCTCCTACGAGCAGTACTTC. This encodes CASSPGRTGGSYEQYF.

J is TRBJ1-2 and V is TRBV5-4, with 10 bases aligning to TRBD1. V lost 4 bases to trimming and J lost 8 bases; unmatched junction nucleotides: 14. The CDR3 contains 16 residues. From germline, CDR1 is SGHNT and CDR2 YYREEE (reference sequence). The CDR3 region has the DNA TGTGCCAGCAGCCCCGGACAGGGGGAAGGTTTGTGGGGCTACACCTTC. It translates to CASSPGQGEGLWGYTF. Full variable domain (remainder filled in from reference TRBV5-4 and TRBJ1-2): ETGVTQSPTHLIKTRGQQVTLRCSSQSGHNTVSWYQQALGQGPQFIFQYYREEENGRGNFPPRFSGLQFPNYSSELNVNALELDDSALYLCASSPGQGEGLWGYTFGSGTRLTVV.

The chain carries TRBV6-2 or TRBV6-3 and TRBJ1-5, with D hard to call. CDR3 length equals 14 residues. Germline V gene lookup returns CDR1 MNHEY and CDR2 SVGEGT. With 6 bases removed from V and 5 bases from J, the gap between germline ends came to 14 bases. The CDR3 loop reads CASSPRRRDQPQHF. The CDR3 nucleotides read TGTGCCAGCAGCCCCCGGCGGCGTGATCAGCCCCAGCATTTT.

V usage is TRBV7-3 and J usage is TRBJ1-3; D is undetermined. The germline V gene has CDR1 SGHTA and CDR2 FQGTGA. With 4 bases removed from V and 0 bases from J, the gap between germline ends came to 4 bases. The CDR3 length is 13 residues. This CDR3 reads CASSSPSGNTIYF. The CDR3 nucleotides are TGTGCCAGCAGCTCCCCCTCTGGAAACACCATATATTTT.

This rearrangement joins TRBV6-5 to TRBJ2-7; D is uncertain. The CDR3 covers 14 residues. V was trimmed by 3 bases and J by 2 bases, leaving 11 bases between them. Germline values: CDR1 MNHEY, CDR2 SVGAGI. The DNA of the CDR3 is TGTGCCAGCAGTTATCAACGGCTCACCTACGAGCAGTACTTC. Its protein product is CASSYQRLTYEQYF.

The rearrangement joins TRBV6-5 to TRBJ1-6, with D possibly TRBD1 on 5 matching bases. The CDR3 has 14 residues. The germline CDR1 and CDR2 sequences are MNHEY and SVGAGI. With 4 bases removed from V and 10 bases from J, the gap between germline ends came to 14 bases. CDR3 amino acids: CASSSLVGESPLHF. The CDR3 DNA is TGTGCCAGCAGTTCCTTGGTGGGGGAATCACCCCTCCACTTT.